Listed below are T cell receptor beta chains from one sample, sequenced in a study of blood T cell repertoires in COVID-19. Clones were sequenced by immunoSEQ multiplex PCR, and TCRdb holds only the in-frame ones, with some missing. The top ten clones hold about 2% of a sample with about 160,000 clones, approximately 91% of them seen once. Material: peripheral blood. The receptors were gathered from a man aged 18-30 years with acute or convalescent COVID-19. The CDR3 runs from the conserved cysteine through the conserved F or W. A D gene is named only where the DNA matches it firmly. Clone size, where shown, is once, few, many, or a class for clones that have expanded.

>-|TRBJ2-7|TRBV23-1|14|-
CASSPAGRACEQYF
TGCGCCAGCAGTCCCGCCGGGAGAGCCTGCGAGCAGTACTTC
>-|TRBJ2-5|TRBV29-1|14|-
CSVEAMQGQETQYF
TGCAGCGTTGAAGCTATGCAGGGGCAAGAGACCCAGTACTTC
>-|TRBJ1-1|TRBV5-4|14|-
CASSPVWGDTEAFF
TGTGCCAGCAGCCCCGTGTGGGGGGACACTGAAGCTTTCTTT
>-|TRBJ2-3|TRBV6-1|16|TRBD1
CASSDPGTGGVDTQYF
TGTGCCAGCAGTGACCCCGGGACAGGGGGCGTAGATACGCAGTATTTT
>-|TRBJ1-1|TRBV20-1|14|-
CSASNPRGNTEAFF
TGCAGTGCTAGTAATCCGCGCGGGAACACTGAAGCTTTCTTT
>-|TRBJ2-1|TRBV7-8|14|-
CASSLVGLYNEQFF
TGTGCCAGCAGCTTAGTAGGACTGTACAATGAGCAGTTCTTC
>few|TRBJ2-7|TRBV5-1|14|-
CASSSRDGNYEQYF
TGCGCCAGCAGCTCGCGGGACGGGAACTACGAGCAGTACTTC
>-|TRBJ1-1|TRBV5-1|13|-
CASSLVPTGEAFF
TGCGCCAGCAGCTTGGTACCCACAGGGGAAGCTTTCTTT
>-|TRBJ1-1|TRBV5-4|14|-
CASSFANMNTEAFF
TGTGCCAGCAGCTTTGCGAATATGAACACTGAAGCTTTCTTT
>-|TRBJ1-4|TRBV7-6|15|TRBD1
CASRPDRGQGEKLFF
TGTGCCAGCAGGCCAGACAGGGGGCAGGGTGAAAAACTGTTTTTT
>-|TRBJ2-3|TRBV24-1|13|-
CATSGSSGDTQYF
TGTGCCACCAGTGGAAGTTCGGGGGATACGCAGTATTTT
>-|TRBJ2-7|TRBV4-1|14|TRBD1
CASSPGTGFFEQYF
TGCGCCAGCAGCCCCGGGACAGGGTTCTTCGAGCAGTACTTC
>-|TRBJ2-2|TRBV15|17|-
CATSRDLVEGGTGELFF
TGTGCCACCAGCAGAGACCTCGTCGAGGGGGGGACCGGGGAGCTGTTTTTT
>once|TRBJ2-7|TRBV6-6|15|-
CASSYSLGGSYEQYF
TGTGCCAGCAGTTACTCCCTGGGGGGCTCCTACGAGCAGTACTTC
>-|TRBJ1-2|TRBV27|16|-
CASSLKGGIANYGYTF
TGTGCCAGCAGTTTGAAAGGGGGAATAGCTAACTATGGCTACACCTTC
>-|TRBJ2-2|TRBV24-1|16|-
CATSVSGRDDTGELFF
TGTGCCACCAGTGTATCAGGGCGTGACGACACCGGGGAGCTGTTTTTT
>-|TRBJ2-1|TRBV5-6|14|-
CASSPRDSYNEQFF
TGTGCCAGCAGCCCCCGGGACTCCTACAATGAGCAGTTCTTC
>-|TRBJ2-7|TRBV7-9|15|TRBD2
CASSSTSGGPYEQYF
TGTGCCAGCAGCTCGACTAGCGGGGGACCCTACGAGCAGTACTTC
>-|TRBJ2-7|TRBV14|17|-
CASSPHVGGVRDYEQYF
TGTGCCAGCAGCCCCCATGTCGGCGGTGTCAGGGATTACGAGCAGTACTTC
>-|TRBJ1-3|TRBV19|18|TRBD1
CASSLAGQGSFSGNTIYF
TGTGCCAGTAGTCTAGCGGGACAGGGATCTTTCTCTGGAAACACCATATATTTT
>-|TRBJ2-5|TRBV6-5|16|-
CASSYARLGYQETQYF
TGTGCCAGCAGTTATGCTCGTTTGGGCTACCAAGAGACCCAGTACTTC
>-|TRBJ2-5|TRBV5-1|18|TRBD1
CASSLDPPTVGGGETQYF
TGCGCCAGCAGCTTGGATCCCCCCACAGTAGGGGGCGGGGAGACCCAGTACTTC
>-|TRBJ1-1|TRBV24-1|13|-
CATTGGMNTEAFF
TGTGCCACCACGGGGGGGATGAACACTGAAGCTTTCTTT
>-|TRBJ1-2|TRBV6-5|13|-
CASSFTNDRGYTF
TGTGCCAGCAGTTTCACCAACGACAGGGGCTACACCTTC
>-|TRBJ1-1|TRBV29-1|14|TRBD1
CSVRFTGENTEAFF
TGCAGCGTTCGGTTTACAGGGGAGAACACTGAAGCTTTCTTT
>-|TRBJ2-2|TRBV9|15|-
CASSVGRASTGELFF
TGTGCCAGCAGCGTAGGCAGGGCGAGCACCGGGGAGCTGTTTTTT
>-|TRBJ2-1|TRBV24-1|20|TRBD2
CATSDPRGVAGGRGYNEQFF
TGTGCCACCAGTGATCCCCGAGGAGTAGCGGGAGGCCGGGGTTACAATGAGCAGTTCTTC